This T cell receptor beta chain was observed in a study of blood T cells in healthy people across ages. V lost 5 bases, J lost 6 bases, and 10 bases lay in between. The CDR3 covers 12 residues. CDR1 and CDR2 (germline): MNHEY, SVGEGT. Primers used in a second PCR of roughly 7 to 12 cycles were a sample-barcoded 5' primer and a J-beta primer mix. TCRdb reprocessed the 5' RACE reads with MiXCR, giving one entry per CDR3 protein. Of over 450,000 distinct CDR3 sequences listed, around 24% are singletons. These data are also associated with another study on T cells of mothers and their children.

Sequencing was carried out using blood. The V gene is TRBV6-2 or TRBV6-3, the J gene TRBJ1-2; D is uncertain. The clonotype was recovered from a boy between 5 and 17 years old in good health. The CDR3 DNA sequence: TGTGCCAGCAGTGCCTTCCCAGATGGCTACACCTTC. As protein: CASSAFPDGYTF.